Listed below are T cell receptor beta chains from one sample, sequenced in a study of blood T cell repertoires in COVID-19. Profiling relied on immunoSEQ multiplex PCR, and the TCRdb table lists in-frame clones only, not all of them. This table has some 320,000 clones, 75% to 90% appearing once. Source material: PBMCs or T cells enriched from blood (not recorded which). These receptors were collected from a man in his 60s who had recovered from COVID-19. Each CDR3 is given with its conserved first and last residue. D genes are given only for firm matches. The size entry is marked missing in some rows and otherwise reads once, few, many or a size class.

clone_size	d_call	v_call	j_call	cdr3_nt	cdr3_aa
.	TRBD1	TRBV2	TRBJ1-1	TGTGCCAGCAACCTAGACAGGGCGAACACTGAAGCTTTCTTT	CASNLDRANTEAFF
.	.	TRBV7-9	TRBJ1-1	TGTGCCAGCAGCTTTACAGGGTTGGCTGAAGCTTTCTTT	CASSFTGLAEAFF
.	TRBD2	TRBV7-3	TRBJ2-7	TGTGCCAGCAGCTTTACCGGGGGAGCGGGAGGACGACGCGAGCAGTACTTC	CASSFTGGAGGRREQYF
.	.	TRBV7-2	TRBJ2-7	TGTGCCAGCAGTCACCCCAGCGGTTTCGAGCAGTACTTC	CASSHPSGFEQYF
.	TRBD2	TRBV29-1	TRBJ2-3	TGCAGCGTACCATGGGGGGGGAGCACAGATACGCAGTATTTT	CSVPWGGSTDTQYF
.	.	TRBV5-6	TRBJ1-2	TGTGCCAGCAGCTCGGGACTGAACTATGGCTACACCTTC	CASSSGLNYGYTF
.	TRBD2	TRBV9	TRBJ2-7	TGTGCCAGCAGTCCCGGGGGGTTTTCCTACGAGCAGTACTTC	CASSPGGFSYEQYF
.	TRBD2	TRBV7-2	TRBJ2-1	TGTGCCAGCCTCCTGCAGGCTAGCGGGAGAGACGAGCAGTTCTTC	CASLLQASGRDEQFF
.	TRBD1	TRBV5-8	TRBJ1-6	TGTGCCAGCAGCTGGTGGGACAGCTCCTATAATTCACCCCTCCACTTT	CASSWWDSSYNSPLHF
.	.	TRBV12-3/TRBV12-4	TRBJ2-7	TGTGCCAGCAGTGTTGACAACTCCTACGAGCAGTACTTC	CASSVDNSYEQYF
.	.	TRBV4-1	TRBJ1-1	TGCGCCAGCAGCCAAGGTCCAGGGGAAATGAACACTGAAGCTTTCTTT	CASSQGPGEMNTEAFF
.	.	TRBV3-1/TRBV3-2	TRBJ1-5	TGTGCCAGCAGCCAACAGTTTTCGTTTCGCAATCAGCCCCAGCATTTT	CASSQQFSFRNQPQHF
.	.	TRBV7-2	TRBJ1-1	TGTGCCAGCAGCCTGGACAGCACTGAAGCTTTCTTT	CASSLDSTEAFF
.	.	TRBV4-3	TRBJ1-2	TGCGCCAGCAGCCAAGATACCGGGGGGCGCTTCCTCTATGGCTACACCTTC	CASSQDTGGRFLYGYTF
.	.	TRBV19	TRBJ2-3	TGTGCCAGTACCTCGACCCTGGGGGCGGCAGATACGCAGTATTTT	CASTSTLGAADTQYF
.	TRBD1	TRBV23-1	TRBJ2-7	TGCGCCAGCAGTCACCCCGAACTAACAGGGGGTATCTCCTACGAGCAGTACTTC	CASSHPELTGGISYEQYF
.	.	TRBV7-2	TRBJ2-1	TGTGCCAGCAGCTCAACCGGGACTTCCTACAATGAGCAGTTCTTC	CASSSTGTSYNEQFF
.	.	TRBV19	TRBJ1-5	TGTGCCAGTAGTAGAACAGGGAGCGGTCAGCCCCAGCATTTT	CASSRTGSGQPQHF
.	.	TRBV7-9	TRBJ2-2	TGTGCCAGCAGCGGTAGCGGATGGGACACCGGGGAGCTGTTTTTT	CASSGSGWDTGELFF
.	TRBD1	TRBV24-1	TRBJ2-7	TGTGCCACCAGTGACCCCGACAGGGTGAGCGAGCAGTACTTC	CATSDPDRVSEQYF
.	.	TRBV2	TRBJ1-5	TGTGCCAGCAGTGATGTCGTTAATAATCAGCCCCAGCATTTT	CASSDVVNNQPQHF
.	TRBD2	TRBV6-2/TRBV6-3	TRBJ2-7	TGTGCCAGCAGTTACTCGAGACTAGCGGGGTCCTACGAGCAGTACTTC	CASSYSRLAGSYEQYF
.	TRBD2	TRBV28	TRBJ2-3	TGTGCCAGCGGTACTAGCGGGAGTACAGATACGCAGTATTTT	CASGTSGSTDTQYF
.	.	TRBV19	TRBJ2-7	TGTGCCAGTAGCGACGGGAAGGGAAACGTCCTTCCCCAGTGGTTC	CASSDGKGNVLPQWF
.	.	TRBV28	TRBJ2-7	TGTGCCAGCAGTTCCCCTAACAGGGTCACTAGCTCCTACGAGCAGTACTTC	CASSSPNRVTSSYEQYF
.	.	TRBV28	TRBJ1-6	TGTGCCAGCGCCCCAGGTTACGGAAACTCACCCCTCCACTTT	CASAPGYGNSPLHF
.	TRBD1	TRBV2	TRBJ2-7	TGTGCCAGCAGTGATGAGGGGGCAGCGAGATACGAGCAGTACTTC	CASSDEGAARYEQYF
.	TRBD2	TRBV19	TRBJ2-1	TGTGCCAGTAGCAAAATGGGACCCATGCGGGAGGCCCTTTCCTACAATGAGCAGTTCTTC	CASSKMGPMREALSYNEQFF
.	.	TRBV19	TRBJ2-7	TGTGCCAGTAGTGCGGAGGTCCAGAACGAGCAGTACTTC	CASSAEVQNEQYF
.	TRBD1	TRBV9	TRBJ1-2	TGTGCCAGCAGCTCCTTAGACAGGGATGCGGGTGGCTACACCTTC	CASSSLDRDAGGYTF
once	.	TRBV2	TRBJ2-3	TGTGCCAGCAGCGCCGAGGCGGGGACAGATACGCAGTATTTT	CASSAEAGTDTQYF
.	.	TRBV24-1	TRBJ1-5	TGTGCCACCAGTGGACGGGATAGCAATCAGCCCCAGCATTTT	CATSGRDSNQPQHF
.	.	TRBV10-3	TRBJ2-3	TGTGCCATCAGGGCGGACGGGAATCTCAGCACAGATACGCAGTATTTT	CAIRADGNLSTDTQYF
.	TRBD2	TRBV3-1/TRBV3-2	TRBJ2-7	TGTGCCAGCAGCCAAAGGGCTAGAGCGGGAGTAGCTTACTTC	CASSQRARAGVAYF
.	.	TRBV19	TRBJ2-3	TGTGCCACCTCGACCAGGGGCCAAATCCGTAGCACAGATACGCAGTATTTT	CATSTRGQIRSTDTQYF
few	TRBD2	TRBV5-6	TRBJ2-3	TGTGCCAGCAGCCCACCTAGCGGGGGAGGCACAGATACGCAGTATTTT	CASSPPSGGGTDTQYF
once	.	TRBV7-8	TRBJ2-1	TGTGCCAGCAGCTTAGCCACCCTACGGGGTGAGCAGTTCTTC	CASSLATLRGEQFF
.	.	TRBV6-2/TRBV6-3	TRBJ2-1	TGTGCCAGCAGTCGTCTAGCACCACAAGGCAATGAGCAGTTCTTC	CASSRLAPQGNEQFF
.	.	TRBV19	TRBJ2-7	TGTGCCAGTAGTATTCCGCCGGCCTACGAGCAGTACTTC	CASSIPPAYEQYF
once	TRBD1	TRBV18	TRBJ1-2	TGTGCCAGCTCACCGGGACAGCATTCTAACTATGGCTACACCTTC	CASSPGQHSNYGYTF
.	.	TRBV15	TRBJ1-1	TGTGCCACCAGCAGAGATCTTCCCCTGAACACTGAAGCTTTCTTT	CATSRDLPLNTEAFF
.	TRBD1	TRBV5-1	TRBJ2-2	TGCGCCAGCAGCCGATGGACAGGGATGAACACCGGGGAGCTGTTTTTT	CASSRWTGMNTGELFF